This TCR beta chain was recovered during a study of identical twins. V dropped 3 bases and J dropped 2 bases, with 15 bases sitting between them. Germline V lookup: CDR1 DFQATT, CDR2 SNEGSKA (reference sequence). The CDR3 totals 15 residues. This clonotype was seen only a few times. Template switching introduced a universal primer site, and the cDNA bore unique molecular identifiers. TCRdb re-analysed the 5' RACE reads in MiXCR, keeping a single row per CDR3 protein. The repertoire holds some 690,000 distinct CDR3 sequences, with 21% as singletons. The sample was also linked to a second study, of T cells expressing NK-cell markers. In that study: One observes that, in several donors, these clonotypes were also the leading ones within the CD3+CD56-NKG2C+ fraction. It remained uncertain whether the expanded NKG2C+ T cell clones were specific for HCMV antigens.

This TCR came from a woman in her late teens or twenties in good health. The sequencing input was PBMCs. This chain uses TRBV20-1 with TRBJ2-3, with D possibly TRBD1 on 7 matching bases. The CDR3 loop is CSASGSGGTTDTQYF. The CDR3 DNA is TGCAGTGCTAGCGGGTCAGGGGGGACCACAGATACGCAGTATTTT.